The 19 T cell receptor beta chains listed next were all sequenced from one sample in a study of blood T cell repertoires in COVID-19. Data came from immunoSEQ multiplex PCR; TCRdb stores just in-frame clones and leaves some out. The data hold over 80,000 clones, with around two thirds observed a single time. Sequencing used peripheral blood. The receptors were sampled from a man between 65 and 85 years old with COVID-19, enrolled during active disease.

By share, this clone counts as medium-sized. The CDR3 DNA reads as TGTGCCAGCAGTCCTACTGTAGCTGGCGAGCAGTACTTC. It specifies CASSPTVAGEQYF. V is TRBV27 and J is TRBJ2-7; D is unclear. CDR1 and CDR2 from the germline V gene are MNHEY and SMNVEV (reference sequence). The V gene lost 5 bases and the J gene lost 6 bases, with 14 bases spanning the gap. The CDR3 extends over 13 amino acids.

The chain has TRBV14 and TRBJ2-5, with D possibly matching TRBD1 (6 bases). CDR3 size: 16 residues. CDR1 is SGHDN, CDR2 FVKESK, per germline. V was pared by 0 bases and J by 1 base, with 12 bases between. The chain's CDR3 is CASSQDSGALQETQYF. In DNA, the CDR3 is TGTGCCAGCAGCCAAGATTCAGGGGCCCTCCAAGAGACCCAGTACTTC.

The chain has TRBV5-4 and TRBJ1-1; TRBD1 agrees at 7 bases. The germline CDR1 and CDR2 sequences are SGHNT and YYREEE (reference sequence). The length of the CDR3 is 16 residues. The trim removed 3 bases at V and 3 bases at J, leaving 11 bases unmatched. The CDR3 nucleotides are TGTGCCAGCAGCTCGGAGACAGGGTCTCGTTACACTGAAGCTTTCTTT. Its protein is CASSSETGSRYTEAFF.

The CDR3 coding sequence is TGTGCCAGCAGCCCGCTAGGGACAGGGGCCTACGAGCAGTACTTC. It translates to CASSPLGTGAYEQYF. The chain couples TRBV7-3 to TRBJ2-7, with 10 bases identical to TRBD1. The germline gives CDR1 SGHTA, CDR2 FQGTGA. This CDR3 contains 15 residues. With V trimmed by 5 bases and J by 2 bases, 6 bases remained unmatched.

V gene TRBV5-1 combines with J gene TRBJ2-7, with TRBD2 identical over 14 bases. In germline, CDR1 is SGHRS, CDR2 YFSETQ. This CDR3 spans 16 amino acids. The V segment lost 2 bases and the J segment 3 bases; nucleotides outside the gene matches: 4. The CDR3 nucleotides read TGCGCCAGCAGCTTTGGACTAGCGGGAGGAAACTACGAGCAGTACTTC. Encoded protein: CASSFGLAGGNYEQYF.

The chain couples TRBV7-2 to TRBJ2-3; D is possibly TRBD2 (5 bases). Germline CDR1 is SGHTA and CDR2 is FQGNSA. This CDR3 is 13 amino acids long. V lost 5 bases and J lost 6, with 12 bases in between. The CDR3 DNA follows: TGTGCCAGCAGCCCCGGGAAGTTGGATACGCAGTATTTT. Translated: CASSPGKLDTQYF.

The rearrangement joins TRBV6-5 to TRBJ2-7; 10 bases fit TRBD1. This CDR3 spans 14 amino acids. CDR1 is MNHEY, CDR2 SVGAGI, per germline. J lost 5 bases, V lost 6 bases, and 7 bases had no gene match. This chain's CDR3 is CASSPGQGGNEQYF. DNA of the CDR3: TGTGCCAGCAGCCCAGGACAGGGGGGGAACGAGCAGTACTTC.

The rearrangement uses TRBV11-3 and TRBJ2-2; 8 bases map to TRBD2. Germline V gene data show CDR1 as SGHNT and CDR2 as YENEEA. The V segment lost 5 bases and the J segment 7 bases; nucleotides outside the gene matches: 12. This CDR3 has 16 amino acids. The CDR3 DNA reads as TGTGCCAGCAGCCCCGGAGGGAGCGGGAGCGTCGGGGAGCTGTTTTTT. Protein product: CASSPGGSGSVGELFF. The entire variable domain, with the rest obtained from reference TRBV11-3 and TRBJ2-2, is as follows: EAGVVQSPRYKIIEKKQPVAFWCNPISGHNTLYWYLQNLGQGPELLIRYENEEAVDDSQLPKDRFSAERLKGVDSTLKIQPAELGDSAVYLCASSPGGSGSVGELFFGEGSRLTVL.

This chain connects TRBV7-2 to TRBJ2-1; D is perhaps TRBD1 (5 bases). The CDR3 is made up of 14 amino acids. V was cut by 0 bases and J by 8 bases, with 11 bases left in between. Germline V CDR1 and CDR2: SGHTA, FQGNSA. The chain's CDR3 is CASSLAGQGYEQFF. The CDR3, as DNA: TGTGCCAGCAGCTTAGCGGGGCAGGGCTATGAGCAGTTCTTC.

The genes are TRBV28 and TRBJ2-7, with 7 bases aligning to TRBD2. Germline CDR1 and CDR2: MDHEN and SYDVKM. The junction had 5 bases not matched to a gene; V was cut back by 5 bases and J by 1 base. The CDR3 is 14 amino acids. This CDR3 is CASSPHGGSYEQYF. The CDR3 DNA reads TGTGCCAGCAGTCCCCACGGGGGGTCCTACGAGCAGTACTTC. Full variable domain (outside the CDR3, taken from reference TRBV28 and TRBJ2-7): DVKVTQSSRYLVKRTGEKVFLECVQDMDHENMFWYRQDPGLGLRLIYFSYDVKMKEKGDIPEGYSVSREKKERFSLILESASTNQTSMYLCASSPHGGSYEQYFGPGTRLTVT.

The chain carries TRBV7-8 and TRBJ2-7; 7 bases are shared with TRBD1. Per the germline V gene, CDR1 is SGHVS and CDR2 is FQNEAQ. CDR3 length: 13 amino acids. Trimming at V came to 1 base and at J to 5 bases, leaving 2 bases not matched to a gene. CDR3: CASSLGQGDEQYF. In DNA, the CDR3 is TGTGCCAGCAGCTTAGGACAGGGTGACGAGCAGTACTTC.

The V gene is TRBV6-5, the J gene TRBJ2-3; tentatively, D is TRBD1 (5 bases). Germline V gene lookup returns CDR1 MNHEY and CDR2 SVGAGI. This CDR3 is built from 15 residues. V lost 0 bases, J lost 3 bases, and 10 bases lay in between. The CDR3 region has the DNA TGTGCCAGCAGTTACTCGGGGCTTTATACAGATACGCAGTATTTT. Translating it yields CASSYSGLYTDTQYF.

The CDR3: CASSYSEPTAGAFF. The CDR3 bases are TGTGCCAGCAGTTACTCCGAGCCAACAGCCGGAGCTTTCTTT. The chain carries TRBV6-5 and TRBJ1-1; D call uncertain. CDR3 length: 14 amino acids. V was shortened by 0 bases and J by 10 bases, with 15 bases between the two germline ends. Germline V gene sequence: CDR1 MNHEY, CDR2 SVGAGI.

Ten or more counts support this clone. The same CDR3 can be traced to other DNA sequences in this sample. The J gene is TRBJ1-6, the V gene TRBV5-1; D remains ambiguous. Germline V gene lookup returns CDR1 SGHRS and CDR2 YFSETQ. This CDR3 contains 14 residues. V lost 0 bases and J 7 bases, leaving 8 bases between the germline ends. The CDR3 nucleotides are TGCGCCAGCAGCTTGGGGCGAGGGAATTCACCCCTCCACTTT. As protein: CASSLGRGNSPLHF.

This clone appeared once. This chain uses TRBV6-1 with TRBJ2-1, with 9 nucleotides matching TRBD2. Per germline, CDR1 MNHNS and CDR2 SASEGT. V lost 2 bases and J lost 5; bases outside the gene matches: 16. The CDR3 is 19 residues long. The CDR3 is CASSEYWVFGSGGNNEQFF. The CDR3, as DNA: TGTGCCAGCAGTGAATATTGGGTCTTTGGTAGCGGGGGCAACAATGAGCAGTTCTTC.

The CDR3 loop reads CAWTPAAGPAFLSQYF. The CDR3 DNA reads TGTGCCTGGACCCCGGCGGCGGGGCCCGCTTTCTTGTCCCAGTACTTC. The chain combines TRBV30 with TRBJ2-5, with a possible D match to TRBD2 (6 bases). The CDR3 runs to 16 residues. The germline V gene has CDR1 GTSNPN and CDR2 SVGIG (reference sequence). The V and J ends lost 4 bases and 9 bases respectively, with 27 bases between them.

This clone was detected only once. V is TRBV27 and J is TRBJ1-3; D unresolved. The CDR3 loop spans 13 amino acids. Between the trimmed V and J ends, which lost 3 bases and 1 base, there was a span of 4 bases. Germline V CDR1 and CDR2: MNHEY, SMNVEV (reference sequence). The CDR3 is CASSLRSGNTIYF. DNA for the CDR3: TGTGCCAGCAGTTTGCGGTCTGGAAACACCATATATTTT.

The rearrangement uses TRBV4-3 and TRBJ1-1; TRBD1 aligns across 9 bases. Germline assignment: CDR1 LGHNA and CDR2 YSLEER. Trimming removed 0 bases from V and 10 bases from J; junction bases left unmatched: 15. This CDR3 region has 17 residues. The CDR3 region has the DNA TGCGCCAGCAGCCAAGATCCGGTCGGGGACAGGGAATTTCGAGCTTTCTTT. It codes for CASSQDPVGDREFRAFF.

The chain has TRBV9 and TRBJ2-1; the D gene is possibly TRBD2 (5 bases). The CDR3 spans 15 residues. The germline V and J ends were trimmed by 4 bases and 4 bases, with 15 bases remaining between them. Germline loops: CDR1 SGDLS, CDR2 YYNGEE. The CDR3 loop reads CASSPGPEAYNEQFF. The DNA of the CDR3 is TGTGCCAGCAGCCCCGGGCCGGAGGCATACAATGAGCAGTTCTTC.